This TCR beta chain was captured in a study of T cell responses to AZD1222 COVID-19 vaccine. Study observations and caveats: Across spike, vaccine-associated CD4 TCRs were found, dominant at 160-218 and 743-854. Sampling captured repertoires only after the peak T cell response. Unmutated regions of variants are reportedly targeted by nearly half of spike-specific TCRs.

A note on this clone: Its antigen remains unidentified.

The V and J ends lost 0 bases and 9 bases respectively, with 12 bases between them. CDR3 size: 13 residues. Per germline, CDR1 SEHNR and CDR2 FQNEAQ (reference sequence). Profiling relied on immunoSEQ multiplex PCR, and the TCRdb table lists in-frame clones only, not all of them. The sample records 150,000 to 200,000 clones, 92% being singletons. The rearrangement links TRBV7-9 to TRBJ2-7, with D possibly being TRBD2 (5 bases). The sequences come from peripheral blood, collected 28 days after the second AZD1222 dose. The TCR was taken from an adult who received the AZD1222 COVID-19 vaccine. The CDR3 loop reads CASSLAGSAGQYF. As DNA, the CDR3 is TGTGCCAGCAGCTTAGCTGGTAGCGCGGGGCAGTACTTC. The whole variable domain, remainder taken from reference TRBV7-9 and TRBJ2-7, is DTGVSQNPRHKITKRGQNVTFRCDPISEHNRLYWYRQTLGQGPEFLTYFQNEAQLEKSRLLSDRFSAERPKGSFSTLEIQRTEQGDSAMYLCASSLAGSAGQYFGPGTRLTVT.